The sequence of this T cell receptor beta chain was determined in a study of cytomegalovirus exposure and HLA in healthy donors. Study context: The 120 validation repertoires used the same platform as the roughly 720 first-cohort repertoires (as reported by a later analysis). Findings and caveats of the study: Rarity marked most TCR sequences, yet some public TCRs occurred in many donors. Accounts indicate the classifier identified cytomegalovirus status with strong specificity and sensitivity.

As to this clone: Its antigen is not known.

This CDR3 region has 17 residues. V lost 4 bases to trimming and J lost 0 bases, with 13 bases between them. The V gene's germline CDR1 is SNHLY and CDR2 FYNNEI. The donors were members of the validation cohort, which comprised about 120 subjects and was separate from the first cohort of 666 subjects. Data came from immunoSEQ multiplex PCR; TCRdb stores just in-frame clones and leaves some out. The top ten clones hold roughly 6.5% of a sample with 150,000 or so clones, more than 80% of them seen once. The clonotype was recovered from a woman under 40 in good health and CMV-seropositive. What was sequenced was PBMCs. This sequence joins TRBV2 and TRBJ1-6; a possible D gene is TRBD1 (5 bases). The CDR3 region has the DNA TGTGCCAGCAGTGTAAGACAGCCAAGCTCCTATAATTCACCCCTCCACTTT. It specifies CASSVRQPSSYNSPLHF.